This T cell receptor (beta chain) was sequenced for a study of CD8 T cells in ankylosing spondylitis. Study-wide results and caveats: Disease-linked clones had a CD8+ phenotype and relatively low frequency in peripheral blood. Reportedly, matched ankylosing spondylitis synovial fluid was significantly enriched for disease-linked clones. In reactive arthritis synovial fluid and blood, some motif variants had been reported before. A motif in TCR beta, a set of seven to nine highly homologous variants, appeared characteristic of ankylosing spondylitis blood.

This clonotype appeared many times. The target antigen is unknown. Scientists made TCR beta libraries using quantitative 5'-RACE with molecular barcodes. TCRdb reanalysed the 5' RACE reads using MiXCR and keeps one entry per CDR3 protein. The table has about 220,000 distinct CDR3 sequences, about 7.3% seen once. This receptor was obtained from a male donor with ankylosing spondylitis. The sequencing input was blood, either unsorted or a sorted T cell fraction (not recorded which).

This CDR3 is CASSLSAGANQPQHF. The CDR3 nucleotides are TGTGCCAGCAGTTTGTCGGCAGGGGCTAATCAGCCCCAGCATTTT. The chain employs TRBV27 and TRBJ1-5; TRBD1 is a possible D gene (6 bases). Per the germline V gene, CDR1 is MNHEY and CDR2 is SMNVEV (reference sequence). This CDR3 is built from 15 residues. V dropped 3 bases and J dropped 4 bases, with 13 bases sitting between them.